These 10 T cell receptor beta chains originate from one sample sequenced in a study of T cell responses to AZD1222 COVID-19 vaccine. Profiled with immunoSEQ multiplex PCR; TCRdb holds only in-frame clones, not every one. The repertoire consists of some 73,000 clones, with roughly nine tenths occurring once and the leading ten covering 9.3%. This specimen was peripheral blood, taken 28 days after the second AZD1222 dose. The receptors come from an adult who received the AZD1222 COVID-19 vaccine.

The rearrangement joins TRBV4-2 to TRBJ2-1; 16 bases align to TRBD2. There are 17 residues in the CDR3. With V trimmed by 1 base and J by 7 bases, 4 bases remained unmatched. The germline V gene has CDR1 LGHNA and CDR2 YNFKEQ. CDR3 region: CASSQVGTSGGANEQFF. In DNA form, the CDR3 reads TGTGCCAGCAGCCAAGTGGGGACTAGCGGGGGGGCGAATGAGCAGTTCTTC.

There are a few counts of this clone. This chain uses TRBV9 with TRBJ2-1; unclear D gene. V gave up 1 base and J gave up 1 base, with 0 bases separating them. The CDR3 covers 12 residues. Germline CDR1 is SGDLS and CDR2 is YYNGEE. CDR3 DNA: TGTGCCAGCAGCGTATCCTACAATGAGCAGTTCTTC. Protein product: CASSVSYNEQFF.

The chain links TRBV19 to TRBJ1-2; unclear D gene. Germline loops: CDR1 LNHDA, CDR2 SQIVND (reference sequence). V lost 9 bases, J lost 3 bases, and 11 bases lay in between. The CDR3 length is 12 residues. The CDR3 sequence: CASRRAYYGYTF. Here the CDR3 DNA reads TGTGCCAGCCGCCGGGCCTACTATGGCTACACCTTC.

The V and J genes are TRBV9 and TRBJ2-3, with unresolved D. The CDR3 covers 10 residues. CDR1 is SGDLS and CDR2 is YYNGEE in the germline V gene. Trimming cost V 7 bases and J 1 base, with 1 base left between them. CDR3 nucleotides: TGTGCCAGCGGCACAGATACGCAGTATTTT. This codes for CASGTDTQYF.

The V call is TRBV18, the J call TRBJ2-7, with D maybe TRBD1 (6 bases). V was cut by 5 bases and J by 6 bases, with 14 bases left in between. CDR3 size: 13 residues. Germline CDR1 KGHSH, CDR2 LQKENI. CDR3 in DNA: TGTGCCAGCTCATCAGGACAGTCAGGCGAGCAGTACGTC. This sequence encodes CASSSGQSGEQYV.

The chain links TRBV5-1 to TRBJ2-7, with D perhaps matching TRBD2 (6 bases). V lost 0 bases to trimming and J lost 0 bases, with 13 bases between them. The V gene's germline CDR1 is SGHRS and CDR2 YFSETQ. There are 16 residues in the CDR3. The CDR3 DNA reads TGCGCCAGCAGCTTGGAGTGGGGGGTTACCTCCTACGAGCAGTACTTC. Translation: CASSLEWGVTSYEQYF.

The chain couples TRBV11-3 to TRBJ1-2; 9 bases line up with TRBD1. Germline CDR1 reads SGHNT; CDR2 reads YENEEA. This CDR3 spans 14 amino acids. Trimming at V came to 3 bases and at J to 3 bases, leaving 2 bases not matched to a gene. The CDR3 sequence: CASSFTGGDYGYTF. In DNA, the CDR3 is TGTGCCAGCAGCTTTACAGGGGGCGACTATGGCTACACCTTC.

This chain uses TRBV5-1 with TRBJ2-5; 7 bases fit TRBD1. Germline V gene lookup returns CDR1 SGHRS and CDR2 YFSETQ. The CDR3 is 14 amino acids. Losses at the gene ends were 0 bases for V and 7 bases for J; bases not matched to a gene: 6. The CDR3, as DNA: TGCGCCAGCAGCTTGGAAGGGGGCACGGGGACCCAGTACTTC. The encoded protein is CASSLEGGTGTQYF.

The chain links TRBV18 to TRBJ2-3; maybe TRBD2 (6 bases). This CDR3 spans 17 amino acids. The V gene's germline CDR1 is KGHSH and CDR2 LQKENI. V was pared by 5 bases and J by 6 bases, with 24 bases between. CDR3 sequence (DNA): TGTGCCAGCTCAACCATCGTCGGGGGACCCGCCGAGGATACGCAGTATTTT. Its protein is CASSTIVGGPAEDTQYF.

The chain is built from TRBV29-1 and TRBJ2-3; TRBD1 agrees at 8 bases. After removal of 6 bases from V and 4 bases from J, the junction contained 0 bases not matched to a gene. The germline V gene encodes CDR1 SQVTM and CDR2 ANQGSEA. CDR3 length: 11 residues. CDR3 sequence (DNA): TGCAGCGTGGACAGGGCAGATACGCAGTATTTT. It yields the protein CSVDRADTQYF.